The source of this T cell receptor beta chain is a study of T cells in Graves' hyperthyroidism and ophthalmopathy (dated by TCRdb to about 2019). In the study overall: Peripheral blood samples were taken at the time of initial diagnosis, prior to any treatment. An independent validation cohort of 18 to 20 hyperthyroidism patients and more than 15 patients who later progressed to ophthalmopathy tested prospective prediction of ophthalmopathy. In addition, the study compared T-cell repertoires in thyroid tissue and in blood from about 6 Graves' hyperthyroidism patients. After sampling, hyperthyroidism patients received methimazole starting at 30 mg daily, and ophthalmopathy patients received high-dose intravenous methylprednisolone. The 95 to 100 discovery patients were randomly divided into training and test sets at a 7:3 ratio. According to the paper, TCR Vbeta CDR3 sequencing was carried out on around 140 peripheral blood samples, which came from under 50 ophthalmopathy, 75 to 80 hyperthyroidism and roughly 17 progressor patients. To identify TCR V-J signatures that set the groups apart, the researchers used a discovery cohort of 90 to 100 patients, made up of about 44 with Graves' ophthalmopathy and some 60 with stable Graves' hyperthyroidism.

Hyperthyroidism patients were newly diagnosed, had a disease duration of under 2 months, and were aged 18 to 65 years. Any patient with an uncontrolled infection, another autoimmune disease, pregnancy or lactation was excluded. Clinical symptoms, serum thyroxine and TRAb, thyroid ultrasound, and orbital computed tomography formed the basis for the diagnoses. Blood from progressor patients was collected at the time of first diagnosis with hyperthyroidism, before any ophthalmopathy symptoms had appeared. PBMCs were separated from 10 ml of fresh peripheral blood using Ficoll-Paque density gradient centrifugation. Progressor patients were defined as those initially diagnosed with Graves' hyperthyroidism in whom ophthalmopathy developed during follow-up. Total RNA was extracted with Trizol reagent, and quality was checked on an Agilent 2100 Bioanalyzer. The TCR beta CDR3 regions were amplified from RNA transcripts. The first round of RT-PCR for the TCR CDR3 was performed with the HTBI primer set and the Qiagen OneStep RT-PCR kit. Libraries were constructed in a second round of multiplex PCR, after which size selection and purification were performed. The libraries were sequenced on an Illumina HiSeq2000 using paired-end 100 bp reads. In the source study's methods: SOAPnuke was used to process the raw data, removing reads that contained adapters or uncalled bases, had a mean Phred below 15, or lacked an exact match to the constant primer or identifier. COPE v1.2.5 was used to merge high-quality paired reads, and clonotypes were defined as unique nucleotide sequences. MiTCR v1.1 was used to align the clonotypes against IMGT TRBV, TRBD and TRBJ reference segments. The analysis included only V-J combinations with a frequency above 0.0001, which together covered 98% to 99.2% of the repertoires. The TCS score was defined as the ratio of F50 (clonal expansion) to E x V (chaos), calculated using BLOSUM62-based TCRdist between CDR3 peptides within each V-J. Welch's t-statistics and random forest reduced 514 V-J features to 13, which were used in a naive Bayes classifier (R e1071). The public reads were quality trimmed at Q25 with fastp and then assembled into clones with MiXCR by TCRdb, keeping productive beta chains. All rows with the same CDR3 protein become a single entry with the most common DNA and genes. For this entry, the V and J calls and clone size follow TCRdb and not the study's own pipeline. The sample data list roughly 360,000 distinct CDR3 sequences, and approximately 13% of these were observed just once. 20% to 25% of the sample goes to the ten largest clones.

This clonotype was seen ten or more times. Its antigen is currently not known. The record has no base qualities; no much larger clone is one base away. The germline V gene encodes CDR1 MNHNY and CDR2 SVGAGI (reference sequence). V was cut back by 0 bases and J by 4 bases, leaving a gap of 12 bases between them. The CDR3, cysteine through phenylalanine, is 15 amino acids long. Of all the DNA, just the CDR3 is kept, 45 bases in frame from base 1. Beyond this particular receptor, the publication reports: During validation, the model predicted progression to ophthalmopathy a median of around 6 months ahead of onset, with approximately 71% sensitivity and about 75% specificity. In cross-validation, a model built on a 13 V-J signature told ophthalmopathy apart from stable hyperthyroidism with about 90% sensitivity and approximately 81% specificity, and in testing the same model reached 80%/75%. Most expanded thyroid clonotypes (frequency above 0.001) were also detected in blood, a finding suggesting that blood repertoires may reflect thyroid immune responses. Sample size was not statistically predetermined, and investigators were not blinded to group allocation.

The sequence was collected from a man in his thirties or forties with Graves' hyperthyroidism that later progressed to Graves' ophthalmopathy. Sequenced: blood. The rearrangement joined TRBV6-6 to TRBJ1-2, and TRBD1 may be the D gene, going by 6 matching bases. The CDR3 protein sequence reads: CASSYSGRGFYGYTF. The nucleotide sequence is given as TGTGCCAGCAGTTACTCGGGCAGGGGCTTCTATGGCTACACCTTC.